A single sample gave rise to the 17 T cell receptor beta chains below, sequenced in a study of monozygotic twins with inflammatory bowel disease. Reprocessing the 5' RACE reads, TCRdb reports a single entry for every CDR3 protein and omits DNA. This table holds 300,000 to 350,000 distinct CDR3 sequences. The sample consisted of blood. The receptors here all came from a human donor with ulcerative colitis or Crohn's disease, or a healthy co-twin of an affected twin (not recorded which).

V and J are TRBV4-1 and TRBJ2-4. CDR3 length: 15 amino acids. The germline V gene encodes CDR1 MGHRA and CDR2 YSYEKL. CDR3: CASSQVGSQQNIQYF.

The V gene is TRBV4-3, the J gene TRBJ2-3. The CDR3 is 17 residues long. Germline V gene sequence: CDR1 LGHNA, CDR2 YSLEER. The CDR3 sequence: CASSQDFAHLSTDTQYF.

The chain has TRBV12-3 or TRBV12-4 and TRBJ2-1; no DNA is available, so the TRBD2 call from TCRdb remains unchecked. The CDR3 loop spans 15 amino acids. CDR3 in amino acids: CASSLTSGQDNEQFF.

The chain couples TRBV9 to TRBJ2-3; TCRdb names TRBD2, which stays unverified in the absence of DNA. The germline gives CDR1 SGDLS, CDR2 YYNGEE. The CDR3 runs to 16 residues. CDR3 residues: CASSVGATQRTDTQYF.

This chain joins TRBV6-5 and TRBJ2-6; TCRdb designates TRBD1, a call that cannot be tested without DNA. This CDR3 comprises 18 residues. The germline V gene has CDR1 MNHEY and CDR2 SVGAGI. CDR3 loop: CASSYVTVGGSGANVLTF.

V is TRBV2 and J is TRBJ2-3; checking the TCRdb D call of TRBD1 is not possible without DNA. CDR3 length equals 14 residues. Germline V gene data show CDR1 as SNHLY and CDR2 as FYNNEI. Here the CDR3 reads CASSRPGSGDTQYF.

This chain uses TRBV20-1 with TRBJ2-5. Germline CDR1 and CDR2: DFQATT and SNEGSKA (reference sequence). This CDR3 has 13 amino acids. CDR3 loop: CSANGYNQETQYF.

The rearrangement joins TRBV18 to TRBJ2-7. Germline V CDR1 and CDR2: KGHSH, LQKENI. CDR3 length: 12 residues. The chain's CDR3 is CASSPAQTEQYF.

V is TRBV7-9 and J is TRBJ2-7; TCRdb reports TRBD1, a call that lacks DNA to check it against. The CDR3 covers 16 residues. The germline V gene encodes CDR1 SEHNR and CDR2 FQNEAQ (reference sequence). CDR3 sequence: CASSFNRDRDTREQYF. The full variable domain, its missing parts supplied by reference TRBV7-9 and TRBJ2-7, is DTGVSQNPRHKITKRGQNVTFRCDPISEHNRLYWYRQTLGQGPEFLTYFQNEAQLEKSRLLSDRFSAERPKGSFSTLEIQRTEQGDSAMYLCASSFNRDRDTREQYFGPGTRLTVT.

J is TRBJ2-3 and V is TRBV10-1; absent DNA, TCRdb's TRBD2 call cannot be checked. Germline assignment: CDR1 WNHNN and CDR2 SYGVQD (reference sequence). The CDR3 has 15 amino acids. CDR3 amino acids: CASSESSGGTDTQYF.

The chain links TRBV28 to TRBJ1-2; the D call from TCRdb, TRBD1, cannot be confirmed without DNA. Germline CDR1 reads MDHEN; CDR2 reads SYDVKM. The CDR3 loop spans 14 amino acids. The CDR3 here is CATSSAGQVYGYTF.

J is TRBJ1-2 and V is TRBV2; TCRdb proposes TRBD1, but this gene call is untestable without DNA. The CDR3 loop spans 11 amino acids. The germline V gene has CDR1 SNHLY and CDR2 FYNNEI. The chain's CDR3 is CASQGADGYTF.

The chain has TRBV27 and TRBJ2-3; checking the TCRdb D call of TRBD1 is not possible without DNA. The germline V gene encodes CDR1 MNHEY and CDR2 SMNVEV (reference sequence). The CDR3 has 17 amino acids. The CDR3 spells CASNRYPGQGRTDTQYF.

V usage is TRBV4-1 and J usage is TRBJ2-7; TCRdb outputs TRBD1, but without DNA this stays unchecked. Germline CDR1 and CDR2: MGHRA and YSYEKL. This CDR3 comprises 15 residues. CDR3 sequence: CASSQLGQGVNEQYF.

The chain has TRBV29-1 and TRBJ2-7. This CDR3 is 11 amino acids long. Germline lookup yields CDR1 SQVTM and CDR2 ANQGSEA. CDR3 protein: CSVGQPHEQYF.

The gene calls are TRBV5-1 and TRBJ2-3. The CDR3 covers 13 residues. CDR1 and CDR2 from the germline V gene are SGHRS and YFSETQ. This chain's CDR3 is CASRERSTDTQYF.

The CDR3 sequence: CASSLIRDRGPVYGYTF. The chain couples TRBV11-2 to TRBJ1-2; the TCRdb call, TRBD1, lacks DNA for checking. Germline V lookup: CDR1 SGHAT, CDR2 FQNNGV. The length of the CDR3 is 17 residues.